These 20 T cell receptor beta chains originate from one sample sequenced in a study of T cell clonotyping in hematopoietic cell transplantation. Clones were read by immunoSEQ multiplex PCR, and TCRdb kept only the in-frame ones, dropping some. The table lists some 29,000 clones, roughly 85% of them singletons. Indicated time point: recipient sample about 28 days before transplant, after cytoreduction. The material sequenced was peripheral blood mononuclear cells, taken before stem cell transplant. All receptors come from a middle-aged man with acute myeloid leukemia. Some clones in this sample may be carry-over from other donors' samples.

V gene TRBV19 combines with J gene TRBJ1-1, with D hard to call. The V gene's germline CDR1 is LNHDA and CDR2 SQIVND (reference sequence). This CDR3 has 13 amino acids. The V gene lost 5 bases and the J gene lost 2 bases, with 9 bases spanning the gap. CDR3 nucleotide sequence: TGTGCCAGTAGTTGGGAGAGAAACACTGAAGCTTTCTTT. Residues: CASSWERNTEAFF.

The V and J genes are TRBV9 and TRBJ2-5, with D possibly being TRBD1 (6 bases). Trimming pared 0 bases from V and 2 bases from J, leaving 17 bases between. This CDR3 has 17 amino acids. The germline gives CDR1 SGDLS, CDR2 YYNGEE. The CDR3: CASSVAITGTSQETQYF. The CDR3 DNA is TGTGCCAGCAGCGTAGCTATCACAGGGACCTCTCAAGAGACCCAGTACTTC.

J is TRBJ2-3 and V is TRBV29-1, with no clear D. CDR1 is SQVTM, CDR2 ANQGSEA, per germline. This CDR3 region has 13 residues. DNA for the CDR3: TGCAGTGAAAAGCGAATGGGGACAGATACGCAGTATTTT. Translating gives CSEKRMGTDTQYF.

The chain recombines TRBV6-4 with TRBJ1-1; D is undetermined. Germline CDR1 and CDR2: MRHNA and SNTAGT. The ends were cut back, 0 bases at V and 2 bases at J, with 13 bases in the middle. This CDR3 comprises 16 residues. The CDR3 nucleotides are TGTGCCAGCAGTGACTCGATGGAGACCGGAAACACTGAAGCTTTCTTT. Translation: CASSDSMETGNTEAFF.

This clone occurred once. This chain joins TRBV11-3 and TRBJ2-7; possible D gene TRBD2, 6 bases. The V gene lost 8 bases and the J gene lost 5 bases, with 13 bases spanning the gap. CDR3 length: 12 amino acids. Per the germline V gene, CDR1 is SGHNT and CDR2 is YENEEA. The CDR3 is CASGRETHEQYF. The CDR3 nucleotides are TGTGCCAGCGGCCGGGAGACCCACGAGCAGTACTTC.

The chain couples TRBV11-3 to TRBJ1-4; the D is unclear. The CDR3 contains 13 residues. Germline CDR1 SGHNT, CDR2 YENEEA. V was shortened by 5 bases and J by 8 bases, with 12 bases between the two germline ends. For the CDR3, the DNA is TGTGCCAGCAGCCCTCCAAGTGGAGAAAAACTGTTTTTT. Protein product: CASSPPSGEKLFF.

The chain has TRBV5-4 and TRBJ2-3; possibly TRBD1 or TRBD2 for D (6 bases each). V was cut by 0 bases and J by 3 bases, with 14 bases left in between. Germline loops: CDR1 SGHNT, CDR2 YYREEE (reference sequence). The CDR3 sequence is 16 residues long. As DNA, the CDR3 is TGTGCCAGCAGCTTGGACGGGGGCCGAAGTACAGATACGCAGTATTTT. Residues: CASSLDGGRSTDTQYF.

CDR3 bases: TGTGCCAGCAGTCGGACAGGGCGATGGGAAAAACTGTTTTTT. Protein: CASSRTGRWEKLFF. The chain couples TRBV6-5 to TRBJ1-4; 8 positions match TRBD1. The CDR3 contains 14 residues. The V gene's germline CDR1 is MNHEY and CDR2 SVGAGI. V shed 5 bases and J 8 bases; nucleotides not matched to a gene: 7.

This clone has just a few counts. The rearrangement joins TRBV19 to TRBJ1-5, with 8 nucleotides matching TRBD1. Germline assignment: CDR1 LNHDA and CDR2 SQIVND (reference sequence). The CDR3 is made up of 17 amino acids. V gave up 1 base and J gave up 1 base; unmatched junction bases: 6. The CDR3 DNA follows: TGTGCCAGTAGTATAGGCAGGGGGCAAGGCAGCAATCAGCCCCAGCATTTT. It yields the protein CASSIGRGQGSNQPQHF.

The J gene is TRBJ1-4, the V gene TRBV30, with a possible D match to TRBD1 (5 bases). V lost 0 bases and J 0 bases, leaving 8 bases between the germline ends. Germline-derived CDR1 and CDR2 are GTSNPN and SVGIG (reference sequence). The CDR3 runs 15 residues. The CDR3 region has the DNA TGTGCCTGGAGTGTCGGGGGTACAACTAATGAAAAACTGTTTTTT. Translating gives CAWSVGGTTNEKLFF. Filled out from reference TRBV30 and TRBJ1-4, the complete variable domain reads SQTIHQWPATLVQPVGSPLSLECTVEGTSNPNLYWYRQAAGRGLQLLFYSVGIGQISSEVPQNLSASRPQDRQFILSSKKLLLSDSGFYLCAWSVGGTTNEKLFFGSGTQLSVL.

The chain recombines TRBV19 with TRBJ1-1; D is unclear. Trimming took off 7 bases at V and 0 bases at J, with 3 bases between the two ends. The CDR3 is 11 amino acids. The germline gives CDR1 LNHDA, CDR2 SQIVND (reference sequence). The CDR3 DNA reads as TGTGCCAGTAAGTTGAACACTGAAGCTTTCTTT. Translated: CASKLNTEAFF.

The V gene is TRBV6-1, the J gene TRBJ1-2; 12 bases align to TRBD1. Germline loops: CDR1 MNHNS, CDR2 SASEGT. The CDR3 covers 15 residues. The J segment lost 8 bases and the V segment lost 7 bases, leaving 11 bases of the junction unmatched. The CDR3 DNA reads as TGTGCCAGCATGAATCCGGGACAGGGGGCGCGGGGCTACACCTTC. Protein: CASMNPGQGARGYTF.

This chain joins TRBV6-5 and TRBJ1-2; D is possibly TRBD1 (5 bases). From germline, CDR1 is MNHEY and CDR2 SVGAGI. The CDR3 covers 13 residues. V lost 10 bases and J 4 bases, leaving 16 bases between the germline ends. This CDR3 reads CATRVGTVYGYTF. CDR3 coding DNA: TGTGCCACCCGAGTCGGGACGGTCTATGGCTACACCTTC.

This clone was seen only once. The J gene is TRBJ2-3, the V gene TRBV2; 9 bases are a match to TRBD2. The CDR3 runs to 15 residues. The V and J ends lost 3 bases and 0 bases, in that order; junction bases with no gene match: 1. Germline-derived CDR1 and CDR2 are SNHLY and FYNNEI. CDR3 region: CASSETSGSTDTQYF. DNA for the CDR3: TGTGCCAGCAGTGAGACTAGCGGAAGCACAGATACGCAGTATTTT.

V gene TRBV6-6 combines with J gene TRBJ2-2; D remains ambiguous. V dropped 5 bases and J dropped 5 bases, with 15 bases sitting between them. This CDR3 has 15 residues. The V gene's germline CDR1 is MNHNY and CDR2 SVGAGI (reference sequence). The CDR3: CASSLKVGWTGELFF. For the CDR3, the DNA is TGTGCCAGCAGTCTAAAGGTGGGGTGGACCGGGGAGCTGTTTTTT.

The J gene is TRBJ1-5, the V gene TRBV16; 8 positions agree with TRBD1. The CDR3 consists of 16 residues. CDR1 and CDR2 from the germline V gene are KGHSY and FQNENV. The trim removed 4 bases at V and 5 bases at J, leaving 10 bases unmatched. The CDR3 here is CASSRSMDRVYQPQHF. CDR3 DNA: TGTGCCAGCAGCCGCTCGATGGACAGGGTTTATCAGCCCCAGCATTTT.

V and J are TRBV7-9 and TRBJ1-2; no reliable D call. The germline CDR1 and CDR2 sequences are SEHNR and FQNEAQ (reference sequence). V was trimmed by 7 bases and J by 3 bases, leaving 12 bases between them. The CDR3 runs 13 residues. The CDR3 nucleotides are TGTGCCAGCACTCTAGGTGACTACTATGGCTACACCTTC. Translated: CASTLGDYYGYTF.

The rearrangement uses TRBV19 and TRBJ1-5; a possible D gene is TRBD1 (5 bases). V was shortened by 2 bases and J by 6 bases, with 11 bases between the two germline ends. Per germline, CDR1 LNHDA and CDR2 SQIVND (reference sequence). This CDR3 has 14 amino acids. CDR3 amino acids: CASSIKGRGQPQHF. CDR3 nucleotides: TGTGCCAGTAGTATAAAGGGGCGGGGTCAGCCCCAGCATTTT.

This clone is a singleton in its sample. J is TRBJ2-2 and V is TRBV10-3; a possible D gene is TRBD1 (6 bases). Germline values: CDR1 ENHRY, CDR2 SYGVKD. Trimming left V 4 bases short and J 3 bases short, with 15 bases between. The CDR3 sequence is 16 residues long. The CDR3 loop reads CAISGAGTKYTGELFF. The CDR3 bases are TGTGCCATCAGTGGGGCCGGGACAAAATACACCGGGGAGCTGTTTTTT.

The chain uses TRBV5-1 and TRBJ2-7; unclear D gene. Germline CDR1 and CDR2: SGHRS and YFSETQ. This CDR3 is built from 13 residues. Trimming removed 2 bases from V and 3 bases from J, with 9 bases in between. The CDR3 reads CASSLQRHYEQYF. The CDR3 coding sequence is TGCGCCAGCAGCTTACAAAGACACTACGAGCAGTACTTC.